The T cell receptor beta chain under discussion was sequenced for a study of blood T cell repertoires in COVID-19. Study-level information: Sources were T cells, B-cell-depleted T cells, or PBMCs; the material itself was cDNA or gDNA.

TCRdb's table, derived via immunoSEQ multiplex PCR, lists solely in-frame clones and lacks some. The data show 25,000 to 30,000 clones, approximately 93% seen once. The receptor was isolated from a human donor with active COVID-19. The donor label of this sample is uncertain. The sample consisted of peripheral blood.

The CDR3 bases are TGTGCCAGCAGTCCGGGACAGGGAACAGATACGCAGTATTTT. The encoded protein is CASSPGQGTDTQYF. The chain uses TRBV3-1 (or the pseudogene TRBV3-2) and TRBJ2-3; TRBD1 matches at 9 bases. V lost 6 bases and J lost 3; bases outside the gene matches: 4. CDR1 LGHDT and CDR2 YNNKEL come from the germline V gene (reference sequence). CDR3 length: 14 amino acids.